Below are 23 T cell receptor beta chains sequenced from a single sample in a study. TCRdb passed the 5' RACE reads through MiXCR, listing each CDR3 protein once. The sample gives 25,000 to 40,000 distinct CDR3 sequences, about 24% of which show up once; around 4.1% is in the top ten. The sample was memory CD4+ T cells sorted from blood. The subset here: memory CD4+ T cells, CD4+CD45RO+CD25-. Receptors were obtained from a female donor with breast cancer.

In this sample, this clonotype turned up a few times. V and J are TRBV6-2 or TRBV6-3 and TRBJ2-3, with 9 bases fitting TRBD2. The V segment lost 6 bases and the J segment 0 bases; nucleotides outside the gene matches: 7. The CDR3 runs to 16 residues. Germline V gives CDR1 MNHEY, CDR2 SVGEGT. For the CDR3, the DNA is TGTGCCAGCAGACTTCGGACTAGCGCCAGCACAGATACGCAGTATTTT. Translation: CASRLRTSASTDTQYF.

About this clonotype: A much larger clone differs by one base, so this may be a read error. The genes are TRBV27 and TRBJ2-7; 9 bases agree with TRBD2. The CDR3 spans 16 residues. Germline V gene sequence: CDR1 MNHEY, CDR2 SMNVEV (reference sequence). In nucleotides, the CDR3 is TGTGCCGGCAGTACCTTGGGAGTAGCGGGAGATGGTGAGCAGTACTTC. Its translation is CAGSTLGVAGDGEQYF.

This clonotype was seen a handful of times. This chain connects TRBV7-3 to TRBJ2-7; no definite D call. The germline V gene has CDR1 SGHTA and CDR2 FQGTGA. Deletions cut 1 base from V and 6 bases from J, with 10 bases between. The CDR3 spans 13 residues. The CDR3 region is CASSLKVSGEQYF. CDR3 nucleotide sequence: TGTGCCAGCAGCTTAAAGGTCTCTGGCGAGCAGTACTTC.

The chain links TRBV20-1 to TRBJ2-7; D tentatively fits TRBD1 or TRBD2 (6 bases each). V lost 0 bases to trimming and J lost 3 bases, with 15 bases between them. Germline CDR1 DFQATT, CDR2 SNEGSKA (reference sequence). The CDR3 runs 15 residues. CDR3 protein: CSARDPEGGHYEQYF. CDR3 sequence (DNA): TGCAGTGCTAGAGATCCGGAGGGGGGACACTACGAGCAGTACTTC.

This clonotype was observed at least ten times. The chain couples TRBV5-6 to TRBJ2-5; D might be TRBD1 (6 bases). Trimming left V 0 bases short and J 4 bases short, with 13 bases between. CDR1 and CDR2 from the germline V gene are SGHDT and YYEEEE. This CDR3 has 15 amino acids. CDR3 loop: CASSLGTGRAETQYF. The CDR3 nucleotides are TGTGCCAGCAGCTTGGGTACAGGGCGGGCAGAGACCCAGTACTTC.

This clonotype has a handful of counts. The V and J genes are TRBV9 and TRBJ1-1, with unresolved D. Trimming cost V 0 bases and J 5 bases, with 14 bases left between them. The V gene's germline CDR1 is SGDLS and CDR2 YYNGEE. This CDR3 has 15 amino acids. The CDR3 nucleotides are TGTGCCAGCAGCGTAGGGCGGTTGGAACTTACTGAAGCTTTCTTT. This translates into CASSVGRLELTEAFF.

This clonotype was observed a handful of times. The rearrangement uses TRBV7-8 and TRBJ2-7; possible D gene TRBD2, 5 bases. Deletions cut 5 bases from V and 3 bases from J, with 11 bases between. The CDR3 loop spans 13 amino acids. CDR1 is SGHVS and CDR2 is FQNEAQ in the germline V gene. The DNA for the CDR3 is TGTGCCAGCAGCGGAGGACTCCGCTACGAGCAGTACTTC. This translates into CASSGGLRYEQYF. Based on the CDR3 plus reference TRBV7-8 and TRBJ2-7, the full variable domain is GAGVSQSPRYKVAKRGQDVALRCDPISGHVSLFWYQQALGQGPEFLTYFQNEAQLDKSGLPSDRFFAERPEGSVSTLKIQRTQQEDSAVYLCASSGGLRYEQYFGPGTRLTVT.

The J gene is TRBJ2-7, the V gene TRBV20-1, with D hard to call. This CDR3 comprises 15 residues. V lost 1 base to trimming and J lost 2 bases, with 15 bases between them. CDR1 DFQATT and CDR2 SNEGSKA come from the germline V gene (reference sequence). The CDR3: CSARGVFGVTYEQYF. The CDR3 bases are TGCAGTGCTAGAGGTGTCTTTGGGGTGACCTACGAGCAGTACTTC.

As for this clonotype: One end of the junction fails to match germline, which may point to a read error. This chain links TRBV15 with TRBJ1-5, with a tentative D call TRBD1 (5 bases). This CDR3 spans 16 amino acids. Looked up from germline, CDR1 is LNHNV and CDR2 is YYDKDF (reference sequence). For the CDR3, the DNA is TGTGCCACCGGCAGAGTCCCGACAGAGGGCAATCAGCCCCAGCATTTT. It is translated as CATGRVPTEGNQPQHF. The whole variable domain, filled in from reference TRBV15 and TRBJ1-5, reads DAMVIQNPRYQVTQFGKPVTLSCSQTLNHNVMYWYQQKSSQAPKLLFHYYDKDFNNEADTPDNFQSRRPNTSFCFLDIRSPGLGDTAMYLCATGRVPTEGNQPQHFGDGTRLSIL.

This clonotype is classed as medium-sized (0.01 to 0.1%). The chain links TRBV6-5 to TRBJ2-1; a possible D gene is TRBD2 (6 bases). The germline CDR1 and CDR2 sequences are MNHEY and SVGAGI. The V end lost 0 bases, the J end lost 3 bases, and 18 bases lay between the germline ends. This CDR3 has 18 residues. The CDR3 spells CASSYSIPGRGGYNEQFF. DNA of the CDR3: TGTGCCAGCAGTTACTCGATCCCGGGGCGGGGCGGCTACAATGAGCAGTTCTTC.

The DNA of the CDR3 is TGCGCCAGCAGCCCCGGGGTCGCGGGGACCTCCTACGAGCAGTACTTC. As protein: CASSPGVAGTSYEQYF. The rearrangement links TRBV4-1 to TRBJ2-7; D possibly corresponds to TRBD2 (6 bases). V was trimmed by 4 bases and J by 0 bases, leaving 16 bases between them. CDR1 and CDR2 (germline): MGHRA, YSYEKL. CDR3 length: 16 amino acids.

Concerning this clonotype: A much larger clone differs from this one at a single base, so this may be a read error. V usage is TRBV10-3 and J usage is TRBJ2-3, with D tentatively TRBD1 or TRBD2 (6 bases each). CDR1 ENHRY and CDR2 SYGVKD come from the germline V gene. The CDR3 runs to 15 residues. The DNA for the CDR3 is TGTGCCGTCAGTGAACCGGGGGCCGGGACAGATACGCAGTATTTT. It codes for CAVSEPGAGTDTQYF.

J is TRBJ2-7 and V is TRBV4-2, with 7 bases identical to TRBD1. V was pared by 4 bases and J by 4 bases, with 7 bases of the junction left unmatched. This CDR3 is built from 14 residues. The germline CDR1 and CDR2 sequences are LGHNA and YNFKEQ. The CDR3 DNA is TGTGCCAGCAGCCCCCGGGACAGTACGTACGAGCAGTACTTC. The encoded protein is CASSPRDSTYEQYF.

Note on this clonotype: Germline and junction disagree at one end, which may indicate a read error. V is TRBV25-1 and J is TRBJ1-1; D uncertain. The CDR3 is made up of 14 amino acids. CDR1 is MGHDK, CDR2 SYGVNS, per germline. The CDR3 loop reads CASSQYSGKVEAFF. The CDR3 nucleotides are TGTGCCAGCAGTCAATACAGTGGAAAGGTTGAAGCTTTCTTT.

This clonotype has just a few counts. The chain has TRBV4-1 and TRBJ1-6; D remains ambiguous. Germline V lookup: CDR1 MGHRA, CDR2 YSYEKL. There are 16 residues in the CDR3. V lost 3 bases and J 8 bases, leaving 17 bases between the germline ends. The DNA for the CDR3 is TGCGCCAGCAGCCATTTAAGGGTTCCCAAGGATTCACCCCTCCACTTT. Its protein product is CASSHLRVPKDSPLHF.

This clonotype was detected a few times. The chain links TRBV7-9 to TRBJ1-5, with D possibly being TRBD1 (6 bases). CDR3 length: 14 amino acids. Trimming cost V 4 bases and J 7 bases, with 14 bases left between them. CDR1 is SEHNR, CDR2 FQNEAQ, per germline (reference sequence). The CDR3 DNA sequence: TGTGCCAGCAGCTCGCCGGGGGGCGCCCAGCCCCAGCATTTT. Residues: CASSSPGGAQPQHF.

Concerning this clonotype: Just one base apart from a much larger clone, this may be a read error. The chain couples TRBV5-1 to TRBJ2-1, with D maybe TRBD1 (6 bases). There are 15 residues in the CDR3. The germline gives CDR1 SGHRS, CDR2 YFSETQ. V lost 5 bases to trimming and J lost 4 bases, with 16 bases between them. The CDR3 sequence: CASSAGIRGYNEQFF. For the CDR3, the DNA is TGCGCCAGCAGTGCAGGGATCAGGGGTTACAATGAGCAGTTCTTC.

This clonotype was counted many times. The chain carries TRBV27 and TRBJ2-2, with D maybe TRBD1 (5 bases). V lost 5 bases to trimming and J lost 1 base, with 11 bases between them. The CDR3 sequence is 15 residues long. Germline values: CDR1 MNHEY, CDR2 SMNVEV (reference sequence). CDR3 in DNA: TGTGCCAGCAGTAGAGGAGACAGGAACACCGGGGAGCTGTTTTTT. As protein: CASSRGDRNTGELFF.

This clonotype was seen a few times. The rearrangement joins TRBV5-1 to TRBJ2-3; 8 bases map to TRBD1. J gave up 6 bases and V 0 bases, and 6 bases lay outside the gene matches. This CDR3 contains 15 residues. Looked up from germline, CDR1 is SGHRS and CDR2 is YFSETQ. CDR3 sequence reads: CASSLAGQGGDTQYF. Here the CDR3 DNA reads TGCGCCAGCAGCTTGGCTGGACAGGGAGGCGATACGCAGTATTTT.

This clonotype was counted ten times or more. The chain recombines TRBV4-2 with TRBJ2-7; 12 bases are a match to TRBD1. V gave up 6 bases and J gave up 3 bases; unmatched junction bases: 6. Germline V gene sequence: CDR1 LGHNA, CDR2 YNFKEQ. The CDR3 contains 15 residues. CDR3 nucleotide sequence: TGTGCCAGCAGTGCCCGGGACAGGGGGCGCTACGAGCAGTACTTC. Translation: CASSARDRGRYEQYF.

The genes are TRBV7-2 and TRBJ2-7; a weak D match, TRBD1 (5 bases). Trimming took 8 bases from V and 5 from J, leaving 19 bases between them. The CDR3 covers 14 residues. The germline CDR1 and CDR2 sequences are SGHTA and FQGNSA. The CDR3 reads CASVLRTTVDEQYF. The CDR3 DNA reads TGTGCCAGCGTCCTTAGGACAACGGTCGACGAGCAGTACTTC.

This clonotype was seen more than once but under ten times. The V and J genes are TRBV27 and TRBJ2-1; a possible D gene is TRBD1 (5 bases). This CDR3 has 13 amino acids. The V gene lost 7 bases and the J gene lost 6 bases, with 13 bases spanning the gap. Per germline, CDR1 MNHEY and CDR2 SMNVEV (reference sequence). The CDR3 DNA is TGTGCCAGCACCTCGACAGATCCCAATGAGCAGTTCTTC. This translates into CASTSTDPNEQFF.

This clonotype appeared many times. The chain couples TRBV27 to TRBJ1-1; 10 positions agree with TRBD1. CDR3 length equals 14 residues. After removal of 6 bases from V and 1 base from J, the junction contained 2 bases not matched to a gene. CDR1 MNHEY and CDR2 SMNVEV come from the germline V gene (reference sequence). CDR3 protein: CASSRTGGNTEAFF. CDR3 nucleotide sequence: TGTGCCAGCAGCCGGACAGGGGGGAACACTGAAGCTTTCTTT.